This TCR beta chain was retrieved from a study of CD8+ T cells in alopecia areata. A remark on this clone: Its antigen is unknown.

Sequencing templates came from extracted RNA that was reverse transcribed into cDNA. Method: immunoSEQ multiplex PCR; TCRdb's copy keeps in-frame clones and lacks some. Among roughly 150,000 clones listed, 55% were seen once. Broader study findings: Normal skin's resident alphabeta T cells are sequenced alongside lesional scalp T cells. More clonal than normal scalp was lesional scalp, particularly alopecia totalis/universalis. It was less clear whether patients shared TCRs than it was in mice, possibly because of HLA.

PBMCs were stained for CD3, CD4 and CD8, and CD4+ and CD8+ T cells were sorted. The sequenced material came from CD4+ T cells sorted from blood. This TCR was recovered from a human donor in good health.

CDR3 sequence (DNA): TGTGCCAGCAGCCAAGATCAGGCCAGGGGAGGGGATGGCTACACCTTC. Protein product: CASSQDQARGGDGYTF. The chain carries TRBV4-2 and TRBJ1-2, with D possibly matching TRBD1 (6 bases). Trimming left V 0 bases short and J 6 bases short, with 17 bases between. There are 16 residues in the CDR3. From germline, CDR1 is LGHNA and CDR2 YNFKEQ.